This is a list of T cell receptor beta chains from one sample in a study of breast tumors, draining lymph nodes, adjacent tissues. TCRdb independently ran MiXCR on the multiplex PCR reads; one entry per CDR3 protein. The sample lists over 10,000 distinct CDR3 sequences, around 70% occurring once. What was sequenced was tumor-adjacent breast tissue. All receptors come from a female donor with breast cancer. Some clones in this sample may be carry-over from other donors' samples. The CDR3 runs from the conserved cysteine through the conserved F or W. A D gene is named only where the DNA matches it firmly. Not all rows give a size; the values are once, few, many and, for expanded clones, a class.

d_call: NA; v_call: TRBV19; clone_size: NA; j_call: TRBJ2-1; cdr3_aa: CATGGPSYNEQFF; cdr3_nt: TGTGCCACCGGAGGGCCGTCCTACAATGAGCAGTTCTTC
d_call: TRBD1; v_call: TRBV7-2; clone_size: few; j_call: TRBJ1-2; cdr3_aa: CASSKGQGVYGYTF; cdr3_nt: TGTGCCAGCAGCAAAGGACAGGGGGTTTATGGCTACACCTTC
d_call: TRBD1; v_call: TRBV6-1; clone_size: NA; j_call: TRBJ1-2; cdr3_aa: CASSGQGYGYTF; cdr3_nt: TGTGCCAGCAGTGGACAGGGGTATGGCTACACCTTC
d_call: TRBD2; v_call: TRBV10-3; clone_size: NA; j_call: TRBJ2-5; cdr3_aa: CAMTGTSGRSETQYF; cdr3_nt: TGTGCCATGACCGGGACTAGCGGGAGGTCGGAGACCCAGTACTTC
d_call: NA; v_call: TRBV20-1; clone_size: NA; j_call: TRBJ2-1; cdr3_aa: CSASGPYNEQFF; cdr3_nt: TGCAGTGCTAGCGGGCCCTACAATGAGCAGTTCTTC
d_call: TRBD1; v_call: TRBV2; clone_size: NA; j_call: TRBJ2-7; cdr3_aa: CASGGAGFSGQGTYEQYF; cdr3_nt: TGTGCCAGCGGTGGAGCGGGTTTCTCGGGACAGGGAACCTACGAGCAGTACTTC
d_call: NA; v_call: TRBV6-2/TRBV6-3; clone_size: many; j_call: TRBJ2-7; cdr3_aa: CASSYAGRDEQYF; cdr3_nt: TGTGCCAGCAGTTACGCGGGGCGCGACGAGCAGTACTTC
d_call: TRBD2; v_call: TRBV7-3; clone_size: NA; j_call: TRBJ2-7; cdr3_aa: CASSLITGGEQYF; cdr3_nt: TGTGCCAGCAGCTTAATAACGGGGGGCGAGCAGTACTTC
d_call: TRBD1; v_call: TRBV20-1; clone_size: NA; j_call: TRBJ1-5; cdr3_aa: CSSGGKGNQPQHF; cdr3_nt: TGCAGTTCAGGGGGAAAGGGCAATCAGCCCCAGCATTTT
d_call: NA; v_call: TRBV7-9; clone_size: NA; j_call: TRBJ1-3; cdr3_aa: CASGIPSGNTIYF; cdr3_nt: TGTGCCAGCGGCATCCCCTCTGGAAACACCATATATTTT
d_call: NA; v_call: TRBV3-1; clone_size: NA; j_call: TRBJ2-5; cdr3_aa: CASSQSSSGGGETQYF; cdr3_nt: TGTGCCAGCAGCCAATCGTCTAGCGGAGGGGGAGAGACCCAGTACTTC
d_call: NA; v_call: TRBV9; clone_size: NA; j_call: TRBJ2-7; cdr3_aa: CASTNQRRGYPYEQYF; cdr3_nt: TGTGCCAGCACCAACCAAAGGAGGGGATACCCCTACGAGCAGTACTTC
d_call: TRBD1; v_call: TRBV7-2; clone_size: NA; j_call: TRBJ2-3; cdr3_aa: CASSSGQGITPDTQYF; cdr3_nt: TGTGCCAGCAGCTCTGGACAGGGAATTACTCCAGATACGCAGTATTTT
d_call: TRBD1; v_call: TRBV6-1; clone_size: NA; j_call: TRBJ1-3; cdr3_aa: CASSTGGGGNTIYF; cdr3_nt: TGTGCCAGCTCGACAGGGGGCGGGGGAAACACCATATATTTT
d_call: NA; v_call: TRBV6-1; clone_size: NA; j_call: TRBJ1-1; cdr3_aa: CASLNPNTEAFF; cdr3_nt: TGTGCCAGCCTTAACCCGAACACTGAAGCTTTCTTT
d_call: TRBD1; v_call: TRBV9; clone_size: once; j_call: TRBJ2-2; cdr3_aa: CASSWTGTGHPGELFF; cdr3_nt: TGTGCCAGCAGTTGGACCGGGACAGGGCACCCCGGGGAGCTGTTTTTT
d_call: NA; v_call: TRBV4-2; clone_size: once; j_call: TRBJ2-3; cdr3_aa: CASSQAARSGGSTDTQYF; cdr3_nt: TGTGCCAGCAGCCAAGCGGCCCGGAGCGGAGGGAGCACAGATACGCAGTATTTT
d_call: NA; v_call: TRBV5-4; clone_size: few; j_call: TRBJ2-7; cdr3_aa: CASSLVVGLEQYF; cdr3_nt: TGTGCCAGCAGCTTGGTGGTGGGGTTGGAGCAGTACTTC
d_call: TRBD2; v_call: TRBV5-8; clone_size: NA; j_call: TRBJ2-7; cdr3_aa: CASSGLAALSYEQYF; cdr3_nt: TGTGCCAGCAGCGGACTAGCCGCGCTCTCCTACGAGCAGTACTTC
d_call: TRBD2; v_call: TRBV2; clone_size: medium-sized; j_call: TRBJ2-2; cdr3_aa: CASSTGTMNTGELFF; cdr3_nt: TGTGCCAGCAGTACCGGGACTATGAACACCGGGGAGCTGTTTTTT
d_call: NA; v_call: TRBV11-2; clone_size: many; j_call: TRBJ2-3; cdr3_aa: CASSFLGGQGLFTDTQYF; cdr3_nt: TGTGCCAGCAGCTTCCTAGGGGGGCAGGGACTGTTCACAGATACGCAGTATTTT
d_call: NA; v_call: TRBV6-6; clone_size: NA; j_call: TRBJ2-7; cdr3_aa: CASSYGGASYEQYF; cdr3_nt: TGTGCCAGCAGTTACGGAGGGGCCAGCTACGAGCAGTACTTC
d_call: NA; v_call: TRBV11-1; clone_size: NA; j_call: TRBJ2-2; cdr3_aa: CASSLRAGGAGELFF; cdr3_nt: TGCGCCAGCAGCTTGCGGGCCGGGGGAGCCGGGGAGCTGTTTTTT
d_call: TRBD1; v_call: TRBV10-3; clone_size: NA; j_call: TRBJ1-2; cdr3_aa: CAISRETGYGYTF; cdr3_nt: TGTGCCATCAGTAGGGAGACAGGGTATGGCTACACCTTC
d_call: TRBD2; v_call: TRBV24-1; clone_size: NA; j_call: TRBJ2-1; cdr3_aa: CATSDLGREQGEQFF; cdr3_nt: TGTGCCACCAGTGATTTGGGGCGGGAGCAAGGCGAGCAGTTCTTC
d_call: NA; v_call: TRBV9; clone_size: NA; j_call: TRBJ2-1; cdr3_aa: CASSVATEQFF; cdr3_nt: TGTGCCAGCAGCGTAGCTACGGAGCAGTTCTTC
d_call: NA; v_call: TRBV20-1; clone_size: medium-sized; j_call: TRBJ2-7; cdr3_aa: CSARVRARLGLYEQYF; cdr3_nt: TGCAGTGCTAGAGTCCGCGCTAGACTGGGCTTGTACGAGCAGTACTTC
d_call: NA; v_call: TRBV20-1; clone_size: NA; j_call: TRBJ1-6; cdr3_aa: CSAPSSQGGNSPLHF; cdr3_nt: TGCAGTGCTCCCTCGAGCCAAGGGGGTAATTCACCCCTCCACTTT
d_call: TRBD2; v_call: TRBV29-1; clone_size: many; j_call: TRBJ2-1; cdr3_aa: CSVDRPGLAVSYNEQFF; cdr3_nt: TGCAGCGTTGACAGGCCGGGACTAGCGGTTTCCTACAATGAGCAGTTCTTC
d_call: TRBD1; v_call: TRBV7-3; clone_size: medium-sized; j_call: TRBJ2-7; cdr3_aa: CASSQGAGYEQYF; cdr3_nt: TGTGCCAGCAGCCAGGGGGCAGGCTACGAGCAGTACTTC
d_call: NA; v_call: TRBV4-1; clone_size: medium-sized; j_call: TRBJ2-3; cdr3_aa: CASSQVTDTQYF; cdr3_nt: TGCGCCAGCAGCCAAGTGACAGATACGCAGTATTTT
d_call: NA; v_call: TRBV6-2/TRBV6-3; clone_size: NA; j_call: TRBJ1-5; cdr3_aa: CASSPGTLIYQPQHF; cdr3_nt: TGTGCCAGCAGTCCCGGGACCCTTATTTATCAGCCCCAGCATTTT
d_call: TRBD1; v_call: TRBV12-3/TRBV12-4; clone_size: many; j_call: TRBJ2-7; cdr3_aa: CASRPPDRVYEQYF; cdr3_nt: TGTGCCAGCAGACCCCCCGACAGGGTCTACGAGCAGTACTTC
d_call: NA; v_call: TRBV7-2; clone_size: NA; j_call: TRBJ2-7; cdr3_aa: CASTPSASSLYEQYF; cdr3_nt: TGTGCCAGCACCCCTAGCGCTTCGAGCCTATACGAGCAGTACTTC
d_call: TRBD1; v_call: TRBV28; clone_size: NA; j_call: TRBJ1-6; cdr3_aa: CASIRTGYNSPLHF; cdr3_nt: TGTGCCAGCATCAGGACAGGGTATAATTCACCCCTCCACTTT
d_call: TRBD2; v_call: TRBV4-1; clone_size: NA; j_call: TRBJ2-1; cdr3_aa: CASSQTQRGLVGDEQFF; cdr3_nt: TGCGCCAGCAGCCAGACCCAAAGAGGACTAGTTGGCGATGAGCAGTTCTTC
d_call: NA; v_call: TRBV20-1; clone_size: NA; j_call: TRBJ2-7; cdr3_aa: CSARVEWGIEQYF; cdr3_nt: TGCAGTGCTAGAGTTGAGTGGGGAATCGAGCAGTACTTC
d_call: NA; v_call: TRBV7-9; clone_size: many; j_call: TRBJ2-7; cdr3_aa: CASRRVGDYEQYF; cdr3_nt: TGTGCCAGCAGGCGGGTAGGGGACTACGAGCAGTACTTC
d_call: TRBD2; v_call: TRBV5-4; clone_size: NA; j_call: TRBJ2-7; cdr3_aa: CASSPVAGSGNYEQYF; cdr3_nt: TGTGCCAGCAGCCCCGTAGCGGGATCTGGTAACTACGAGCAGTACTTC
d_call: NA; v_call: TRBV5-5; clone_size: NA; j_call: TRBJ2-7; cdr3_aa: CASSGQFYEQYF; cdr3_nt: TGTGCCAGCAGCGGACAGTTCTACGAGCAGTACTTC
d_call: NA; v_call: TRBV6-5; clone_size: medium-sized; j_call: TRBJ2-7; cdr3_aa: CASSYSITGLGEQYF; cdr3_nt: TGTGCCAGCAGTTACTCGATCACGGGGTTGGGAGAGCAGTACTTC
d_call: TRBD2; v_call: TRBV11-2; clone_size: NA; j_call: TRBJ2-2; cdr3_aa: CASSQSGRNTGELFF; cdr3_nt: TGTGCCAGCAGCCAAAGCGGGAGGAACACCGGGGAGCTGTTTTTT
d_call: NA; v_call: TRBV6-5; clone_size: NA; j_call: TRBJ2-7; cdr3_aa: CASSRDGHYEQYF; cdr3_nt: TGTGCCAGCAGTAGGGACGGCCACTACGAGCAGTACTTC
d_call: NA; v_call: TRBV6-1; clone_size: medium-sized; j_call: TRBJ1-6; cdr3_aa: CASTLKRDGYNSPLHF; cdr3_nt: TGTGCCAGCACCCTGAAACGGGACGGTTATAATTCACCCCTCCACTTT
d_call: TRBD1; v_call: TRBV20-1; clone_size: NA; j_call: TRBJ2-2; cdr3_aa: CSALETGTGELFF; cdr3_nt: TGCAGTGCCTTAGAGACAGGGACCGGGGAGCTGTTTTTT
d_call: NA; v_call: TRBV5-5; clone_size: NA; j_call: TRBJ2-3; cdr3_aa: CASSLPMGGSQRTDTQYF; cdr3_nt: TGTGCCAGCAGCTTGCCCATGGGCGGGTCACAACGCACAGATACGCAGTATTTT
d_call: NA; v_call: TRBV2; clone_size: NA; j_call: TRBJ2-2; cdr3_aa: CASSGNNRENTGELFF; cdr3_nt: TGTGCCAGCAGTGGAAATAACAGGGAAAACACCGGGGAGCTGTTTTTT
d_call: NA; v_call: TRBV12-3/TRBV12-4; clone_size: medium-sized; j_call: TRBJ1-6; cdr3_aa: CASSLGSAESSYNSPLHF; cdr3_nt: TGTGCCAGCAGTTTAGGTTCCGCAGAGAGCTCCTATAATTCACCCCTCCACTTT
d_call: NA; v_call: TRBV5-1; clone_size: NA; j_call: TRBJ2-1; cdr3_aa: CASSPSVQGNEQFF; cdr3_nt: TGCGCCAGCAGCCCCTCCGTCCAGGGGAATGAGCAGTTCTTC
d_call: NA; v_call: TRBV12-5; clone_size: once; j_call: TRBJ2-5; cdr3_aa: CASGLVPKRRGAETQYF; cdr3_nt: TGTGCTAGTGGTTTGGTACCAAAAAGAAGGGGGGCGGAGACCCAGTACTTC
d_call: NA; v_call: TRBV7-9; clone_size: NA; j_call: TRBJ2-1; cdr3_aa: CASIREGGSYNEQFF; cdr3_nt: TGTGCCAGCATCAGAGAGGGGGGGTCCTACAATGAGCAGTTCTTC
d_call: NA; v_call: TRBV7-8; clone_size: NA; j_call: TRBJ2-7; cdr3_aa: CASSFLQGSYEQYF; cdr3_nt: TGTGCCAGCAGCTTTCTCCAGGGGAGTTACGAGCAGTACTTC
d_call: TRBD1; v_call: TRBV6-5; clone_size: few; j_call: TRBJ1-2; cdr3_aa: CASSYLGQNYGYTF; cdr3_nt: TGTGCCAGCAGTTACTTGGGACAGAACTATGGCTACACCTTC
d_call: NA; v_call: TRBV5-6; clone_size: NA; j_call: TRBJ2-7; cdr3_aa: CASSLAGTHSYEQYF; cdr3_nt: TGTGCCAGCAGCTTGGCAGGGACGCATTCCTACGAGCAGTACTTC